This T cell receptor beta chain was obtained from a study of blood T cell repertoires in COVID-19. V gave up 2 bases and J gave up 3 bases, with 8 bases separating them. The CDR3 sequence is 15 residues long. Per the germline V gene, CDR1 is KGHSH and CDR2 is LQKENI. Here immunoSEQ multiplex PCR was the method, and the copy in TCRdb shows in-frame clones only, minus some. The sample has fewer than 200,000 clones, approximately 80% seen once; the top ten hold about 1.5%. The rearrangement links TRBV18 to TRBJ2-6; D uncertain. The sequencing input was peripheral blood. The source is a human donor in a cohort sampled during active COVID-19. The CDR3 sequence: CASSPAAYGANVLTF. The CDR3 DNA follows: TGTGCCAGCTCACCAGCGGCCTATGGGGCCAACGTCCTGACTTTC.